There are many counts of the clone carrying this T cell receptor beta chain. What it binds is not known. Trimming left V 5 bases short and J 7 bases short, with 21 bases between. The germline gives CDR1 SQVTM, CDR2 ANQGSEA. CDR3 length equals 15 residues. This sample is part of a study of breast tumors, draining lymph nodes, adjacent tissues. TCRdb reanalysed the multiplex PCR reads using MiXCR and keeps one entry per CDR3 protein. This table has under 350,000 distinct CDR3 sequences, 30% appearing once. General study findings and limits: Data fit most tumor T cells coming from lymph node, expanding in tumor. Tumor repertoires ranked between lymph nodes and nontumor tissue in diversity, with V and J gene preferences. Tumor and nontumor repertoires were significantly more similar in luminal-like than in basal-like breast cancer. The lymph node origin of tumor T cells was framed as consistent with a hypothesis, not demonstrated.

Samples came from axillary lymph nodes draining the breast cancer. The receptor comes from a female donor with breast cancer. Some clones in this sample may be carry-over from other donors' samples. The sample consisted of axillary lymph node tissue. V is TRBV29-1 and J is TRBJ2-1; D is possibly TRBD2 (6 bases). CDR3 nucleotides: TGCAGCGTTCTTTCGGGGGAACTGGTGTGGAATGAGCAGTTCTTC. This translates into CSVLSGELVWNEQFF.